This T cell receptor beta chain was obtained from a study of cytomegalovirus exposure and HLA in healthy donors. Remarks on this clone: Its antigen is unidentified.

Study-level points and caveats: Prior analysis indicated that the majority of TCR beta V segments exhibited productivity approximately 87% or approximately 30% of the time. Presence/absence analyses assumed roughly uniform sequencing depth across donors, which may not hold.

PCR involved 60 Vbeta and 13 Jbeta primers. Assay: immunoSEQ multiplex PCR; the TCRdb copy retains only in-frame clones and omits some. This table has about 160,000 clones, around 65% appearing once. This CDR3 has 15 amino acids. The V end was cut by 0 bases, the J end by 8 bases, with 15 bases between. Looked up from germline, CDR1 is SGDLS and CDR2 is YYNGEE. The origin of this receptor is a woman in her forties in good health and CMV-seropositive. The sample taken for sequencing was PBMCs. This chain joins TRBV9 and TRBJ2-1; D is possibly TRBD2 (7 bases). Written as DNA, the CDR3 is TGTGCCAGCAGCGTAGTATGGGGGGGCACGGATGAGCAGTTCTTC. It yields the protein CASSVVWGGTDEQFF.